Sequencing of this TCR beta chain was carried out in a study of blood T cells in healthy people across ages (dated by TCRdb to the mid-2010s). About the study as a whole: Template switching captured roughly one uniquely barcoded TCR beta cDNA molecule per two T cells in model experiments. Two additional independent replicas of 1 million unique cDNA reads from the same blood draw were analyzed for two donors (one aged 18 to 30 and one aged 80 or older). Age-related changes in TCR beta repertoire diversity were measured in the study by deep sequencing normalized with unique cDNA molecular identifiers. Four age groups were formed from the donors: young (average roughly 15 years), middle-aged (approximately 42), aged (about 62) and long-lived (about 80).

A word on this clonotype: It lacks a known antigen. Base qualities are not at hand, and no much larger clone is one base apart.

From the germline V gene (reference sequence), CDR1 is DFQATT and CDR2 is SNEGSKA. V ends up 1 base short and J 7 bases short, with an unmatched junction base count of 6. Including the terminal cysteine and phenylalanine, the CDR3 comprises 14 residues. Solely the CDR3 DNA is kept, with 42 bases framed from the first base. What the authors observed across the whole study: The long-lived group showed more naive CD4+ T cells, fewer expanded clones and increased TCR diversity than the aged group, suggesting age selection. Estimates of total diversity from one million sequenced T cells were regarded as lower bounds and underestimates. Observed TCR beta diversity correlated strongly with the percentage of naive T cells measured by flow cytometry. Bulk unsorted PBMC profiling prevented conclusive comparison of naive and antigen-experienced compartments. As age increased, observed TCR beta diversity per million T cells dropped in a roughly linear way, and a significant reduction was already evident by age about 40. Because donor CMV infection status was unknown, age-related changes in expanded clonotypes were potentially confounded.

Libraries were prepared through 5' RACE. Sequencing relied on an Illumina HiSeq 2500. A second PCR of about 6 to 11 cycles was performed with a sample-barcoded 5' primer and a J-beta primer mix. A unique molecular identifier was introduced onto each TCR beta cDNA molecule by a template-switch 5' adaptor carrying 12 random nucleotides. At least 3 million CDR3-containing paired-end reads were obtained from each sample. First-strand cDNA synthesis was performed from all RNA using the Mint cDNA synthesis kit, with priming by a TRBC-specific oligonucleotide. After uracil-DNA glycosylase treatment, a first 18-cycle PCR used universal primers M1SS and BC2_uni_R on all cDNA. Concerning the study's data processing: For normalization, 1 million high-quality reads, each with a distinct molecular identifier, were randomly selected from each sample. Instead of being binned into consensus sequences, reads that shared molecular identifiers were thrown out. MiTCR, run with a Q25 quality threshold and the strictest error-elimination algorithm, handled CDR3 identification, clonotype clustering and error correction. A nonparametric unseen species model with Euler transformation was used to estimate lower-bound total TCR beta diversity. TCRdb passed the public sequencing reads through fastp at Q25 and MiXCR, retaining productive beta sequences. Under each unique CDR3 protein, matching rows form one entry showing the most common genes and DNA. The V and J calls were not made by the authors but by TCRdb's processing. Across this sample there are some 850,000 distinct CDR3 sequences, with 20% to 30% seen only once. About 3% of the sample belongs to the ten largest clones.

Donors were a few dozen systemically healthy Caucasian individuals from Russia aged 6 to 90 years. Each donor gave ten milliliters of peripheral blood, collected into EDTA-treated Vacutainer tubes. PBMCs were isolated by Ficoll-Paque density-gradient centrifugation, with at least 6.5 million obtained per sample. Total RNA was extracted from PBMCs with Trizol reagent, with at least 5.5 micrograms obtained per sample. For every donor, an aliquot of PBMCs went through flow cytometry to measure the percentages of naive CD45RAhigh/CD27high T cells. The sample was also linked to a second study, of T cells of mothers and their children. The second study's authors report: Nine systemically healthy Caucasian individuals served as donors, namely three mothers together with their six children. cDNA synthesis used all of the extracted RNA, with 1.5 ug of RNA in each 15 ul reaction. In the second PCR, the M1S primer introduced both the sample barcodes and 2-4 random nucleotides. Over 8 million TCR beta CDR3 reads were obtained for each mother, and about 3 million reads were obtained for each child. TCR recombination output is similarly shaped by thymic selection in related and unrelated pairs, with a minor effect exerted by inherited differences. Normalized repertoire overlap was always found to be slightly, but never significantly, higher in related mother-child pairs than in unrelated mother-child pairs. No persistent microchimeric T cell clones were detected, at a sensitivity of approximately 90 clones per million clonotypes. To look for features that set related mother-child pairs apart from unrelated individuals, the researchers ran deep NGS to compare the TCR beta repertoires of mothers and children. Mothers averaged around 43 +/- 4 years of age and children averaged roughly 12 +/- 4 years. After adapter ligation with NEBNext reagents, the libraries were sequenced on Illumina HiSeq 2000 with 100+100 nt paired-end reads. Mother and child libraries were prepared a month apart and sequenced in separate runs to prevent cross-contamination. Each donor had between 500,000 and 2,000,000 distinct TCR beta clonotypes identified. Naive TCR beta clonotypes were estimated from low-frequency clonotypes matched to each donor's FACS-determined naive share, without sorting.

Here the chain combines TRBV20-1 and TRBJ1-5; 8 central bases correspond to TRBD1. The sample comprised blood. This sequence originates from a boy between 10 and 17 years old in good health. The CDR3 sequence is CSARGGQEEQPQHF. The nucleotide sequence reads as follows: TGCAGTGCTAGAGGGGGACAGGAGGAACAGCCCCAGCATTTT.